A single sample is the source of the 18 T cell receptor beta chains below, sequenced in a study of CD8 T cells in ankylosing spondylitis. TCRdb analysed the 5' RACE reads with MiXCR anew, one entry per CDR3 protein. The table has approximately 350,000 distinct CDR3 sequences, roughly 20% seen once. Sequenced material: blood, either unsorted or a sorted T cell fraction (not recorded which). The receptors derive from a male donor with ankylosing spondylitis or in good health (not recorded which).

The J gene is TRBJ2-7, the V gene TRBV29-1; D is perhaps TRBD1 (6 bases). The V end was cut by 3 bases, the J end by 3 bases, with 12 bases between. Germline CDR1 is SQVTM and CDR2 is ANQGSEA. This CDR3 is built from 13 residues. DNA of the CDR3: TGCAGCGTTGATACTCAGGGGAACTACGAGCAGTACTTC. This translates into CSVDTQGNYEQYF.

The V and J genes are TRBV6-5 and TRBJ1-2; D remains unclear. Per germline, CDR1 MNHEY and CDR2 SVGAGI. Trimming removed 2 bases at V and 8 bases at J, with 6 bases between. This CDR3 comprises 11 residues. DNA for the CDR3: TGTGCCAGCAGTTACGGTGTGGGCTACACCTTC. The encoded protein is CASSYGVGYTF.

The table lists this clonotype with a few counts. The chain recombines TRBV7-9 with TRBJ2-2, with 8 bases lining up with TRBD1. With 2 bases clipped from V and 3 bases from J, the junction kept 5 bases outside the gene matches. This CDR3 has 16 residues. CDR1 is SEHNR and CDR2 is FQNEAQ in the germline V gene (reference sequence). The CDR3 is CASSLRGQADTGELFF. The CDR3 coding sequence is TGTGCCAGCAGCTTAAGGGGACAGGCAGACACCGGGGAGCTGTTTTTT.

The CDR3 DNA sequence: TGTGCCAGCAGCAACCCGGGAGCGGGTGAAAAACTGTTTTTT. Amino acid sequence: CASSNPGAGEKLFF. The chain uses TRBV7-9 and TRBJ1-4; D uncertain. The ends were cut back, 5 bases at V and 7 bases at J, with 14 bases in the middle. The CDR3 runs to 14 residues. Germline V gene lookup returns CDR1 SEHNR and CDR2 FQNEAQ (reference sequence).

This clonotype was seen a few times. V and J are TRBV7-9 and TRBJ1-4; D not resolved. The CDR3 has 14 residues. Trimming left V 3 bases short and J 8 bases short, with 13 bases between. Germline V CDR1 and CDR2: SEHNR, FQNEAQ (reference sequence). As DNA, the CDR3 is TGTGCCAGCAGCTTGCGGGCTTCTGTCGAAAAACTGTTTTTT. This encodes CASSLRASVEKLFF.

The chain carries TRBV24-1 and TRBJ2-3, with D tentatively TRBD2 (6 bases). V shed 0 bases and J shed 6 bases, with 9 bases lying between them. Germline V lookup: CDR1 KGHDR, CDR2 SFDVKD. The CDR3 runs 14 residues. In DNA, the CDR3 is TGTGCCACCAGTGATTTGGCGGGGTCGGATACGCAGTATTTT. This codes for CATSDLAGSDTQYF.

CDR3 bases: TGCGCCAGCAGTGATAATGGTTGGAATTCACCCCTCCACTTT. This encodes CASSDNGWNSPLHF. The V call is TRBV10-1, the J call TRBJ1-6; no reliable D call. CDR1 and CDR2 from the germline V gene are WNHNN and SYGVQD (reference sequence). The CDR3 has 14 amino acids. Between the trimmed V and J ends, which lost 3 bases and 7 bases, there was a span of 10 bases.

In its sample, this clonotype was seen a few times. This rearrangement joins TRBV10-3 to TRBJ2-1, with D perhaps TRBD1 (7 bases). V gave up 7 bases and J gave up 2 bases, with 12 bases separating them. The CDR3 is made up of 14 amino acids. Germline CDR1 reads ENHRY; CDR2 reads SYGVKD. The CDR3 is CAITPGGPYNEQFF. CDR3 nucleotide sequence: TGTGCCATCACCCCAGGGGGGCCCTACAATGAGCAGTTCTTC.

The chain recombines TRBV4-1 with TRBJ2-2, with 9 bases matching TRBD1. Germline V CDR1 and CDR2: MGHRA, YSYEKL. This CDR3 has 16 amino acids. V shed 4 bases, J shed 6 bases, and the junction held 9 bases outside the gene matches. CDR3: CASSLWDREAAGELFF. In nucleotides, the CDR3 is TGCGCCAGCAGCCTTTGGGACAGGGAAGCTGCCGGGGAGCTGTTTTTT.

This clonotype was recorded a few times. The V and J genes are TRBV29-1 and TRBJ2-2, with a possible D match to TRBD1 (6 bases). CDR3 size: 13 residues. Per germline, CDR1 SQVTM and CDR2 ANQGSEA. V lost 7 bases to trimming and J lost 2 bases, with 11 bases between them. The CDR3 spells CSGTDPNTGELFF. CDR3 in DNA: TGCAGCGGGACAGATCCAAACACCGGGGAGCTGTTTTTT.

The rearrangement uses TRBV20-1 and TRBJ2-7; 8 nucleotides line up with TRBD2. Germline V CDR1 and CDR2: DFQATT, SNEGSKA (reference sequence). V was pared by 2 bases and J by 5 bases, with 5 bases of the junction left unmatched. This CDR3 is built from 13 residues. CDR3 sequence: CSARIAGRDEQYF. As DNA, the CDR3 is TGCAGTGCTAGAATAGCCGGGAGGGACGAGCAGTACTTC.

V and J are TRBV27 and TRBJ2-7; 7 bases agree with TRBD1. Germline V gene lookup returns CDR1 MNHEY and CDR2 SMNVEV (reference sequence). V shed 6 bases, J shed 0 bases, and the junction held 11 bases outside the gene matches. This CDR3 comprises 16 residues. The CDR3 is CASSASVGQTSYEQYF. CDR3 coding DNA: TGTGCCAGCAGCGCGTCCGTGGGACAGACCTCCTACGAGCAGTACTTC.

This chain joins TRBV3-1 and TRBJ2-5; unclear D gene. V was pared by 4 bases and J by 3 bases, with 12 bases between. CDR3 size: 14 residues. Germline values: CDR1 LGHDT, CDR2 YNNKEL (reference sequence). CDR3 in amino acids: CASSLGLDEETQYF. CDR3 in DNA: TGTGCCAGCAGCCTCGGTTTAGATGAAGAGACCCAGTACTTC.

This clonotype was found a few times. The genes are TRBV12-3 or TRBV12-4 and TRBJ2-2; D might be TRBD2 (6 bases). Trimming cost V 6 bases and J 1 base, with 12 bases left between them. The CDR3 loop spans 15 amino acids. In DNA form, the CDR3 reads TGTGCCAGCAGCCCGTTGGGGGGGAACACCGGGGAGCTGTTTTTT. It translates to CASSPLGGNTGELFF.

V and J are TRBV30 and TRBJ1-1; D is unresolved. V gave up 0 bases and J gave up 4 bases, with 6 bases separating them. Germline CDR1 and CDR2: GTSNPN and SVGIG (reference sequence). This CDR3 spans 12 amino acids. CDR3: CAWSVLTTEAFF. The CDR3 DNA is TGTGCCTGGAGTGTACTGACCACTGAAGCTTTCTTT.

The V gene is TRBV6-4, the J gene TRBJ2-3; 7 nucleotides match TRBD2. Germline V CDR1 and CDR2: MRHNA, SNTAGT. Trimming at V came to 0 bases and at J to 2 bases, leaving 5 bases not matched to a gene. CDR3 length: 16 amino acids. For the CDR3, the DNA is TGTGCCAGCAGTGACTCGGGCGGGGGAAACACAGATACGCAGTATTTT. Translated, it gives CASSDSGGGNTDTQYF.

In DNA form, the CDR3 reads TGTGCCAGCAGCCATTCAGAGGCGGATACGCAGTATTTT. Translation gives CASSHSEADTQYF. The chain joins TRBV14 to TRBJ2-3; D uncertain. The CDR3 has 13 residues. Germline values: CDR1 SGHDN, CDR2 FVKESK. V lost 3 bases, J lost 6 bases, and 10 bases lay in between.

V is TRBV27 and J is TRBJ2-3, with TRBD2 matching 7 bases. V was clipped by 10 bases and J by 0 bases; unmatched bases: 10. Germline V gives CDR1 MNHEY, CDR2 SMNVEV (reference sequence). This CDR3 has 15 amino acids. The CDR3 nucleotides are TGTGCCACCCAAGGACTAGGTGGAAGCACAGATACGCAGTATTTT. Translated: CATQGLGGSTDTQYF.